The clone carrying this TCR beta chain was recorded a few times. TCRdb's table, derived via immunoSEQ multiplex PCR, lists solely in-frame clones and lacks some. Of more than 550,000 clones listed, roughly 85% are singletons. This specimen comes from a study of shared T cell receptors in the human thymus. Germline CDR1 and CDR2: MNHEY and SMNVEV (reference sequence). This CDR3 contains 14 residues. V was cut by 0 bases and J by 6 bases, with 9 bases left in between. The sample was also linked to a second study, of human thymus T cells. This second study says: Finnish infants who were healthy and having corrective surgery for congenital heart defects made up the donors. The study used thymus tissue resected during corrective heart surgery. Use of V and J genes seemed skewed within the thymic and blood repertoires. Highly overlapping thymic repertoires in unrelated individuals were reported by related research.

The clonotype comes from a girl under two years old with a congenital heart defect. This chain joins TRBV27 and TRBJ2-1; a possible D gene is TRBD2 (6 bases). Sequencing was carried out using thymocytes. CDR3 sequence reads: CASSLSGRINEQFF. The CDR3 region has the DNA TGTGCCAGCAGTTTATCGGGGAGGATCAATGAGCAGTTCTTC.